The clone carrying this T cell receptor beta chain was seen many times. Its antigen is still unknown. This sample was taken from a study of Graves' ophthalmopathy and Graves' hyperthyroidism. Study information: Specimen type is peripheral blood, obtained at initial diagnosis before any treatment.

For repertoire sequencing, the TCR beta CDR3 regions were amplified from RNA transcripts. The first-round RT-PCR employed HTBI primers together with the Qiagen OneStep RT-PCR kit. A multiplex PCR was then performed as the second round. MiXCR, applied by TCRdb to the multiplex PCR reads, yields one record per CDR3 protein. The sample consists of roughly 500,000 distinct CDR3 sequences, roughly 14% of them appearing once. The study's findings and limits: As the model predicted ophthalmopathy progression, it achieved a sensitivity of 70% to 71% and a specificity of around 76%.

Sequencing was carried out using blood. The sequence was obtained from a young woman with Graves' ophthalmopathy.

The CDR3 DNA follows: TGTGCCAGCAGCTCTAGTGACAGGTTTGCGCCAACCTACGAGCAGTACTTC. Its translation is CASSSSDRFAPTYEQYF. The chain has TRBV28 and TRBJ2-7, with a weak D call TRBD1 (6 bases). V was clipped by 6 bases and J by 2 bases, with 23 bases between them. Germline V gene sequence: CDR1 MDHEN, CDR2 SYDVKM. This CDR3 is built from 17 residues. Full variable domain (outside the CDR3, taken from reference TRBV28 and TRBJ2-7): DVKVTQSSRYLVKRTGEKVFLECVQDMDHENMFWYRQDPGLGLRLIYFSYDVKMKEKGDIPEGYSVSREKKERFSLILESASTNQTSMYLCASSSSDRFAPTYEQYFGPGTRLTVT.